This TCR beta chain derives from a study of OX40 agonist ivuxolimab in advanced cancers. Trimming cost V 4 bases and J 2 bases; bases outside gene matches: 8. Germline lookup yields CDR1 SGDLS and CDR2 YYNGEE. This CDR3 has 15 amino acids. TCRdb's copy holds only in-frame clones and misses some; the assay was immunoSEQ multiplex PCR. This table holds approximately 76,000 clones, almost 85% found once. The source material was CD4+ or CD8+ T cells sorted from blood, sampled in a trial of the OX40 agonist ivuxolimab. The chain couples TRBV9 to TRBJ2-5; TRBD2 aligns across 7 bases. The TCR was taken from an adult with an advanced solid tumor such as melanoma, head and neck, liver or kidney cancer. CDR3 in amino acids: CASSPRGDLQETQYF. The DNA for the CDR3 is TGTGCCAGCAGCCCCCGGGGGGACCTTCAAGAGACCCAGTACTTC.